The clone carrying this T cell receptor beta chain showed up just a few times. The data stem from a study of T cells of healthy individuals. TCRdb reprocessed the 5' RACE reads via MiXCR and lists one record per CDR3 protein. The sample records 85,000 to 100,000 distinct CDR3 sequences, around 17% being singletons. Trimming shortened V by 5 bases and J by 5 bases, and 7 bases separated the two germline ends. The CDR3 has 12 residues. V gene TRBV12-3 or TRBV12-4 combines with J gene TRBJ1-5, with D hard to call. The TCR originated in a human donor in good health. CDR3 nucleotide sequence: TGTGCCAGCAGTGTACGGTATCAGCCCCAGCATTTT. Translation: CASSVRYQPQHF.